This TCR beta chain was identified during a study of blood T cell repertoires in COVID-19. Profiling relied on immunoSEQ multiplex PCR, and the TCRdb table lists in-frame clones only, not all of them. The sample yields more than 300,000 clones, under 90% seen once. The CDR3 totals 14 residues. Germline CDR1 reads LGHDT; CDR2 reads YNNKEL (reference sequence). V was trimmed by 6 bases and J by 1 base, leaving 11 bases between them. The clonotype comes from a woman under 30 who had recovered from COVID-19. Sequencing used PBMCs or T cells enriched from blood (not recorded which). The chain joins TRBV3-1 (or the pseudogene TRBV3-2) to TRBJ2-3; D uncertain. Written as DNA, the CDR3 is TGTGCCAGCAGTCTGGGTCGGGGCACAGATACGCAGTATTTT. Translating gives CASSLGRGTDTQYF.